The T cell receptor (beta chain) described here comes from a study of T cells in Graves' hyperthyroidism and ophthalmopathy. This clonotype was observed a handful of times. Its specificity is unknown. General observations from the study: Ophthalmopathy cases were set apart from stable hyperthyroidism by a 13 V-J model.

The length of the CDR3 is 20 residues. V was pared by 8 bases and J by 5 bases, with 23 bases of the junction left unmatched. Ophthalmopathy cases met thresholds of Clinical Activity Score at least 3, NOSPECS grade at least 4 and duration under 3 months. Patients with uncontrolled infections, other autoimmune diseases, pregnancy or lactation were excluded. There were TCR beta CDR3 regions amplified from RNA transcripts. The HTBI primer set served for first-round RT-PCR of the TCR CDR3. One entry per CDR3 protein results from TCRdb running MiXCR on the multiplex PCR reads. The sample has roughly 600,000 distinct CDR3 sequences, more than 14% seen once; the top ten hold approximately 12%.

This sequence joins TRBV12-3 or TRBV12-4 and TRBJ2-1; 11 nucleotides agree with TRBD2. Sequencing used blood. This clonotype originated in a woman between 45 and 65 years old with Graves' ophthalmopathy. Written as DNA, the CDR3 is TGTGCCAGCTCAGTTGGAAGGAGCCCGGAATCGACTAGCGGGAACAATGAGCAGTTCTTC. It is translated as CASSVGRSPESTSGNNEQFF.